Given below is one T cell receptor (beta chain) in context. Its antigen is undetermined. This specimen comes from a study of cytomegalovirus exposure and HLA in healthy donors. In the study overall: The 120 or so validation repertoires, a later analysis reported, used the same platform as the approximately 700 first-cohort repertoires.

Repertoires were generated with immunoSEQ multiplex PCR, while TCRdb's copy carries only in-frame clones and drops some. The sample has about 260,000 clones, roughly 88% seen once. Study-level points and caveats: Cytomegalovirus status was reportedly diagnosed by the classifier with high sensitivity and specificity. It was found in a later analysis that first-cohort TCR clusters tended to co-occur in the 90 to 150 validation repertoires.

This CDR3 is 12 amino acids long. Germline V lookup: CDR1 SGHTA, CDR2 FQGNSA. The ends were cut back, 3 bases at V and 6 bases at J, with 6 bases in the middle. The TCR comes from a woman in her twenties or thirties in good health and CMV-seronegative. The sample taken for sequencing was PBMCs. V and J are TRBV7-2 and TRBJ1-5; D unresolved. The CDR3 sequence is CASSFFGQPQHF. In DNA form, the CDR3 reads TGTGCCAGCAGCTTCTTTGGTCAGCCCCAGCATTTT.